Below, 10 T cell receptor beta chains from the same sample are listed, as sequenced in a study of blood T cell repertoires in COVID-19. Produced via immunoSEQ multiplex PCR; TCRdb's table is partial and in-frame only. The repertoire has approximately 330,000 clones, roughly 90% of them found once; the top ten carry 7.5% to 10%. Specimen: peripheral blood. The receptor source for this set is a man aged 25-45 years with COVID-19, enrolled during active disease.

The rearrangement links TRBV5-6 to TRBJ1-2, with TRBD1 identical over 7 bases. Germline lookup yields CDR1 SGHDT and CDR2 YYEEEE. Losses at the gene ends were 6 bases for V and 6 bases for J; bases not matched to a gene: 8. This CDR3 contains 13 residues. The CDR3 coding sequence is TGTGCCAGCATATTAACCCAGGGGGATGGCTACACCTTC. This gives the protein CASILTQGDGYTF.

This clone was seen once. CDR3 residues: CASSPRLAGYNEQFF. CDR3 bases: TGCGCCAGCAGCCCGCGACTAGCGGGTTACAATGAGCAGTTCTTC. The chain links TRBV5-1 to TRBJ2-1; TRBD2 matches 10 bases. Per the germline V gene, CDR1 is SGHRS and CDR2 is YFSETQ. The CDR3 consists of 15 residues. V trimming: 4 bases; J trimming: 4 bases; junction bases outside the gene matches: 5.

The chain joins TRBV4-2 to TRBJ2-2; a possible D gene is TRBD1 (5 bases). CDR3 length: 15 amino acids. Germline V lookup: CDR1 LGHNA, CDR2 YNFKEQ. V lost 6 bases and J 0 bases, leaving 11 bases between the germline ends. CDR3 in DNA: TGTGCCAGCAGTCGACAGTTTTCGAACACCGGGGAGCTGTTTTTT. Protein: CASSRQFSNTGELFF.

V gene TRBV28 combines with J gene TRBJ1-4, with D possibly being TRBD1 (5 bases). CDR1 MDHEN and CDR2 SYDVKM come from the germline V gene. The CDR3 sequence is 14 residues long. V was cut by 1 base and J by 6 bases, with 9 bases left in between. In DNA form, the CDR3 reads TGTGCCAGCAGTTTATCAGGAGGGGATGAAAAACTGTTTTTT. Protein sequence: CASSLSGGDEKLFF. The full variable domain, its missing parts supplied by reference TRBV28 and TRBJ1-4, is DVKVTQSSRYLVKRTGEKVFLECVQDMDHENMFWYRQDPGLGLRLIYFSYDVKMKEKGDIPEGYSVSREKKERFSLILESASTNQTSMYLCASSLSGGDEKLFFGSGTQLSVL.

The CDR3: CASSEAGQGNQPQHF. As DNA, the CDR3 is TGTGCCAGCAGTGAAGCTGGACAGGGGAATCAGCCCCAGCATTTT. V gene TRBV25-1 combines with J gene TRBJ1-5, with 9 positions matching TRBD1. CDR1 and CDR2 (germline): MGHDK, SYGVNS. This CDR3 has 15 residues. Unmatched junction bases numbered 3, after V lost 2 bases and J lost 4 bases.

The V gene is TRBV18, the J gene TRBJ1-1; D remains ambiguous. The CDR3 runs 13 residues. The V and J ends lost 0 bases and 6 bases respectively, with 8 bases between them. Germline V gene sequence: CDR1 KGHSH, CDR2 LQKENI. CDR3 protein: CASSPPNYSEAFF. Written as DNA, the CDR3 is TGTGCCAGCTCACCACCGAACTACTCTGAAGCTTTCTTT.

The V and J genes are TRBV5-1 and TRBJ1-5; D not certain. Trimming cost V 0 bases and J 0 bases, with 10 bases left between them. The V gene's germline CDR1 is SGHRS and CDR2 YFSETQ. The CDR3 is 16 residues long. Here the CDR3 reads CASSLGPINSNQPQHF. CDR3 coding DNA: TGCGCCAGCAGCTTGGGGCCGATAAATAGCAATCAGCCCCAGCATTTT.

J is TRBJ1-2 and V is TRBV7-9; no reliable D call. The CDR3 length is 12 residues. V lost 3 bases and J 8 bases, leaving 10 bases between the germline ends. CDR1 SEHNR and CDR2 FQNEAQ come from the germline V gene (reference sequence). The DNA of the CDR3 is TGTGCCAGCAGCTTTTCCTCCGGGGGCTACACCTTC. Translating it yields CASSFSSGGYTF.

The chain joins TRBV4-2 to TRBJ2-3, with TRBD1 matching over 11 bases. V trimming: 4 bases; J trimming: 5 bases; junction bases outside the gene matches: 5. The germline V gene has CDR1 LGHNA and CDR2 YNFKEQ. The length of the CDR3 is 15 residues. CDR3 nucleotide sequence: TGTGCCAGCAGCCGGGACAGGGGGTGGAGAGATACGCAGTATTTT. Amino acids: CASSRDRGWRDTQYF.

The CDR3: CASSLHPRDRSCGYTF. CDR3 DNA: TGTGCCAGCAGCTTACATCCTCGGGACAGATCGTGCGGCTACACCTTC. The chain links TRBV7-3 to TRBJ1-2; TRBD1 aligns across 7 bases. With 2 bases clipped from V and 8 bases from J, the junction kept 14 bases outside the gene matches. There are 16 residues in the CDR3. Germline CDR1 and CDR2: SGHTA and FQGTGA. Using reference TRBV7-3 and TRBJ1-2 for the parts outside the CDR3, the full variable domain is GAGVSQTPSNKVTEKGKYVELRCDPISGHTALYWYRQSLGQGPEFLIYFQGTGAADDSGLPNDRFFAVRPEGSVSTLKIQRTERGDSAVYLCASSLHPRDRSCGYTFGSGTRLTVV.